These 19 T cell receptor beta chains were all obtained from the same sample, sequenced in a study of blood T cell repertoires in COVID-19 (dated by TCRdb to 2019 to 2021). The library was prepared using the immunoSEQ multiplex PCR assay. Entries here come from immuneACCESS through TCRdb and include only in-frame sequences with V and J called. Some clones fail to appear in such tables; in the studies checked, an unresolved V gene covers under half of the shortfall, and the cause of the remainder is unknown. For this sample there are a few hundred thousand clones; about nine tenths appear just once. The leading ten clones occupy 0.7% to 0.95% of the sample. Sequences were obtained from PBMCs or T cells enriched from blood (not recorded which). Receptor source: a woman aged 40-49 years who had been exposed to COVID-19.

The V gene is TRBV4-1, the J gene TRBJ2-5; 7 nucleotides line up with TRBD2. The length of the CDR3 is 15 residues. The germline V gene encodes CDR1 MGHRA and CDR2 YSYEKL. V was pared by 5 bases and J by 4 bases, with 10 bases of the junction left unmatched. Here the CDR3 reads CASSYSGWGGETQYF. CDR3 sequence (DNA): TGCGCCAGCAGCTATAGCGGGTGGGGGGGAGAGACCCAGTACTTC.

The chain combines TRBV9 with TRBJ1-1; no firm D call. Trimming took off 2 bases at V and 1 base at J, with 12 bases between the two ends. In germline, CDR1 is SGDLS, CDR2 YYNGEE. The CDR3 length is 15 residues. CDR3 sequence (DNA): TGTGCCAGCAGCGTGGGAGGGAATGGGAACACTGAAGCTTTCTTT. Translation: CASSVGGNGNTEAFF. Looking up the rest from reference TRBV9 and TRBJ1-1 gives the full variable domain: DSGVTQTPKHLITATGQRVTLRCSPRSGDLSVYWYQQSLDQGLQFLIQYYNGEERAKGNILERFSAQQFPDLHSELNLSSLELGDSALYFCASSVGGNGNTEAFFGQGTRLTVV.

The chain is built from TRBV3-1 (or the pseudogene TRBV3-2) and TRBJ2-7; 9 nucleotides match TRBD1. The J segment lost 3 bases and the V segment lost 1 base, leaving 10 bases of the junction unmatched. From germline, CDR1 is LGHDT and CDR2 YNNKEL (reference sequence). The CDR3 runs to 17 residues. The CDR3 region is CASSQGVRTGAFYEQYF. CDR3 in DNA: TGTGCCAGCAGCCAAGGCGTGCGGACAGGGGCATTCTACGAGCAGTACTTC.

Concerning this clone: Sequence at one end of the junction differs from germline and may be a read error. This CDR3 reads CASSLGTGDAGELFF. The CDR3 DNA follows: TGTGCTAGCAGCCTCGGGACAGGGGACGCCGGGGAGCTGTTTTTT. The chain links TRBV7-7 to TRBJ2-2, with TRBD1 matching over 10 bases. This CDR3 contains 15 residues. Per the germline V gene, CDR1 is SSHAT and CDR2 is FNYEAQ (reference sequence).

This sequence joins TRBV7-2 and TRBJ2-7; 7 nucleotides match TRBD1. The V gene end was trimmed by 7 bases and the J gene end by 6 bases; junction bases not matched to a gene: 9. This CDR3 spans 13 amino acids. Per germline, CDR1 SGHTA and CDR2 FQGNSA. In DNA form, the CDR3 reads TGTGCCAGCACCGCCCAGACAGGGCTCGAGCAGTACTTC. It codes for CASTAQTGLEQYF.

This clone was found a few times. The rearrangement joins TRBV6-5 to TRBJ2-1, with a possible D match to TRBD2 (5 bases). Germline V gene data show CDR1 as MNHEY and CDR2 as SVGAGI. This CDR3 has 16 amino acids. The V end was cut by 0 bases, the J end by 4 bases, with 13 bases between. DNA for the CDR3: TGTGCCAGCAGTTACTCGGGAGCGTTCCCGTACAATGAGCAGTTCTTC. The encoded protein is CASSYSGAFPYNEQFF.

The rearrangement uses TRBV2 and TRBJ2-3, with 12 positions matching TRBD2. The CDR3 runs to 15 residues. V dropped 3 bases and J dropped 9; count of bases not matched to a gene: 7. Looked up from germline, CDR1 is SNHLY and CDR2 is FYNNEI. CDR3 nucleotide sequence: TGTGCCAGCAGTGAGAGTCTAGCGGGGGGGCGGACGCAGTATTTT. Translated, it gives CASSESLAGGRTQYF. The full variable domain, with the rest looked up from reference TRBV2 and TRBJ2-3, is EPEVTQTPSHQVTQMGQEVILRCVPISNHLYFYWYRQILGQKVEFLVSFYNNEISEKSEIFDDQFSVERPDGSNFTLKIRSTKLEDSAMYFCASSESLAGGRTQYFGPGTRLTVL.

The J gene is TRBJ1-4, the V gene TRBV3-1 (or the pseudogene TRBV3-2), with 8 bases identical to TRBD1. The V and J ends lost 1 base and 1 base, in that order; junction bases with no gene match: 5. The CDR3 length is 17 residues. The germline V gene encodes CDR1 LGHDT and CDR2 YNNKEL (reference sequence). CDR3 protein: CASSQANRGGTNEKLFF. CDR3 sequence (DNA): TGTGCCAGCAGCCAAGCGAACAGGGGGGGAACTAATGAAAAACTGTTTTTT.

The CDR3 sequence is CASSQGDNQPQHF. The CDR3 DNA reads as TGTGCCAGCAGCCAAGGCGATAATCAGCCCCAGCATTTT. This rearrangement joins TRBV3-1 (or the pseudogene TRBV3-2) to TRBJ1-5, with D uncertain. The CDR3 is 13 residues long. CDR1 LGHDT and CDR2 YNNKEL come from the germline V gene (reference sequence). V was pared by 1 base and J by 4 bases, with 5 bases between.

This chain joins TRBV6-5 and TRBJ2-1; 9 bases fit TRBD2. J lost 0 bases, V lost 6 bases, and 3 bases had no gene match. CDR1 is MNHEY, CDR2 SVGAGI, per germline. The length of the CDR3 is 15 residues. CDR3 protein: CASRIAGASYNEQFF. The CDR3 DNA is TGTGCCAGCAGGATAGCGGGGGCCTCCTACAATGAGCAGTTCTTC.

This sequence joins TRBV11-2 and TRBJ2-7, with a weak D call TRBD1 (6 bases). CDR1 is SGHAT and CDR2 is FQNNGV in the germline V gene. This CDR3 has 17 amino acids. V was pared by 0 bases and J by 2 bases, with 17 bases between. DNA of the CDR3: TGTGCCAGCAGCTTAGACTCCGGGACAAAGAAAGCCTACGAGCAGTACTTC. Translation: CASSLDSGTKKAYEQYF.

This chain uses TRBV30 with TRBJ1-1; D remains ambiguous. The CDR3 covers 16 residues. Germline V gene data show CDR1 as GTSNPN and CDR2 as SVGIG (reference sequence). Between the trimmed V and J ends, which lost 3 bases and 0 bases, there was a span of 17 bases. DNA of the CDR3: TGTGCCTGGAGCTCTAGCCTAGGGCTCGTGAACACTGAAGCTTTCTTT. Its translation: CAWSSSLGLVNTEAFF.

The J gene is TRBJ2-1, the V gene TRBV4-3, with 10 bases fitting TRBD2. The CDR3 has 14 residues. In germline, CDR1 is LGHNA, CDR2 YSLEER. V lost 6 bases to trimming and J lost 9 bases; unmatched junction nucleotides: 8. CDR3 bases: TGCGCCAGCAGAAATCTAGCGGGAGAGGGTGAGCAGTTCTTC. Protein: CASRNLAGEGEQFF.

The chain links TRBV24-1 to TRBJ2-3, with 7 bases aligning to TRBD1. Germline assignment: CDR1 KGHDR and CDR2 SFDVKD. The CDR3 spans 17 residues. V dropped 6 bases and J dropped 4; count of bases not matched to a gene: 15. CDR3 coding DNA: TGTGCCACCAGTAGTGGCAGGGGGTTTCGGCTCGCAGATACGCAGTATTTT. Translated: CATSSGRGFRLADTQYF.

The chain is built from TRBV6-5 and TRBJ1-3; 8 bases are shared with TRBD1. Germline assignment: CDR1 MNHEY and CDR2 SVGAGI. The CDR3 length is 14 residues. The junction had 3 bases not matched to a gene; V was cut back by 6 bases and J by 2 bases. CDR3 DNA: TGTGCCAGCAGCCCGGACAGGGCTGGAAACACCATATATTTT. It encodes CASSPDRAGNTIYF.

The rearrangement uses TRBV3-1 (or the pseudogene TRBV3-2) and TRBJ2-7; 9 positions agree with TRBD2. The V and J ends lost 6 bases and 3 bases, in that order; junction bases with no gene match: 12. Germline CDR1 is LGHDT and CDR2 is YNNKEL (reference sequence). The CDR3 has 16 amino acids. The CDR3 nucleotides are TGTGCCAGCAGTCAATTAAGCGGGGGGTCTCACTACGAGCAGTACTTC. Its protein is CASSQLSGGSHYEQYF.

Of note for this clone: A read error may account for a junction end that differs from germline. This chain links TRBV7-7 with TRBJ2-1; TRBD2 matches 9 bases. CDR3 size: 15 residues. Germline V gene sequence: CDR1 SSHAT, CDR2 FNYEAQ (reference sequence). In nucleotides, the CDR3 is TGTGCTAGCAGCCCCGGGGTAGCGGGAGAGGGAGAGCAGTTCTTC. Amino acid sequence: CASSPGVAGEGEQFF.

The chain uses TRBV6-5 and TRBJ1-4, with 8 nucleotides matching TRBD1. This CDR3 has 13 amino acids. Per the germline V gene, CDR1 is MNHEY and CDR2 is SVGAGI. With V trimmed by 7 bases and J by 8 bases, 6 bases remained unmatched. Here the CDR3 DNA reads TGTGCCAGCAAGACAGGGGTGAGCGAAAAACTGTTTTTT. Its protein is CASKTGVSEKLFF.

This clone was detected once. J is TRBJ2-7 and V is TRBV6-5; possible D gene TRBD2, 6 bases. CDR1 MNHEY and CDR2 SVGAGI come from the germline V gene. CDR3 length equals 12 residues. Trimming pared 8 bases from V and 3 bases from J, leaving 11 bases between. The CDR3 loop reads CASGGLRYEQYF. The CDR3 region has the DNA TGTGCCAGCGGGGGACTGCGCTACGAGCAGTACTTC.